This T cell receptor beta chain was retrieved from a study of cytomegalovirus exposure and HLA in healthy donors. Study-level background: Caucasian-associated ancestry cluster membership applied to around 76% of 398 genotyped donors. Broader study findings: A cluster of highly shared sequence variants was likely a sequencing artifact. Information on immune exposure was restricted to one variable (CMV serostatus). The study labeled 164 TCR beta chains cytomegalovirus-associated.

PCR amplification relied on 60 Vbeta primers (plus 13 Jbeta primers). Some clones are missing from TCRdb's copy, which holds only in-frame ones; the method was immunoSEQ multiplex PCR. Here the sample spans some 140,000 clones, approximately 70% being singletons. Notes on this clone: Its antigen remains unidentified.

The origin of this receptor is a woman between 40 and 55 years old in good health and CMV-seronegative. The sample comprised PBMCs.

The CDR3 sequence is CASSSGGSTDTQYF. In nucleotides, the CDR3 is TGCGCCAGTTCAAGCGGGGGGTCCACAGATACGCAGTATTTT. The rearrangement links TRBV10-1 to TRBJ2-3; 9 bases match TRBD2. Germline V gene data show CDR1 as WNHNN and CDR2 as SYGVQD (reference sequence). Trimming took 9 bases from V and 2 from J; bases not matched to a gene: 6. This CDR3 is built from 14 residues.